The source of this TCR beta chain is a study of blood T cell repertoires in COVID-19. Looking at the study overall: The United States, Italy and Spain supplied acute and convalescent COVID-19 samples. From T cells, B-cell-depleted T cells, or PBMCs came the material, which was cDNA or gDNA.

TCRdb's table, derived via immunoSEQ multiplex PCR, lists solely in-frame clones and lacks some. The sample records 250,000 to 300,000 clones, about 86% being singletons. This CDR3 spans 19 amino acids. The germline V gene encodes CDR1 SGHTA and CDR2 FQGNSA. V dropped 3 bases and J dropped 0; count of bases not matched to a gene: 11. Material: peripheral blood. This TCR was sampled from a man older than 75 with acute or convalescent COVID-19. The chain uses TRBV7-2 and TRBJ2-3; the match to TRBD2 covers 11 bases. The CDR3 DNA is TGTGCCAGCAGCTTCGTTTATACTAGCGGGGGCACTAGCACAGATACGCAGTATTTT. Amino acids: CASSFVYTSGGTSTDTQYF.